The clone carrying this T cell receptor (beta chain) is judged medium-sized (0.01 to 0.1%). Its antigen is still unknown. Semi-nested PCR with Nested Universal Primer A followed constant-region reverse priming of full-length variable regions. Each CDR3 protein is one row after TCRdb ran MiXCR on the 5' RACE reads. The table has about 34,000 distinct CDR3 sequences, 26% seen once; the top ten hold around 4%. Naive CD4+ cells had CD25+ Tregs removed. The CDR3 runs 14 residues. Trimming stripped 1 base from V and 4 bases from J, with 10 bases between. General study findings and limits: Tumor-infiltrating Treg TCR alpha and beta sequences overlapped most with tumor naive CD4+ T cells, then blood naive.

Sample: naive CD4+ T cells sorted from a lymph node. Subset defined: naive CD4+ T cells, CD4+CD45RA+CD25-. The sequence came from a female donor with breast cancer. The chain couples TRBV12-3 or TRBV12-4 to TRBJ1-2; D not resolved. The CDR3 DNA reads TGTGCCAGCAGTTTAGAGGCGTTCGGCTATGGCTACACCTTC. Amino acids: CASSLEAFGYGYTF.